The source of this TCR beta chain is a study of OX40 agonist ivuxolimab in advanced cancers. Germline lookup yields CDR1 LNHDA and CDR2 SQIVND (reference sequence). V was cut by 4 bases and J by 9 bases, with 25 bases left in between. The CDR3 spans 16 residues. The table came from immunoSEQ multiplex PCR; TCRdb's copy has only in-frame clones and leaves some out. The data hold more than 100,000 clones, with roughly nine tenths observed a single time. Material: CD4+ or CD8+ T cells sorted from blood, obtained in a trial of the OX40 agonist ivuxolimab. The J gene is TRBJ2-7, the V gene TRBV19; weak D call: TRBD2 (5 bases). The TCR sequence derives from an adult with an advanced solid tumor such as melanoma, head and neck, liver or kidney cancer. The CDR3 bases are TGTGCCAGTAGTACCGGGGAAGGTAGCCTTTTATCGGGGCAGTACTTC. This gives the protein CASSTGEGSLLSGQYF.